This record concerns one T cell receptor beta chain sequence. Between the trimmed V and J ends, which lost 6 bases and 0 bases, there was a span of 5 bases. The CDR3 length is 13 residues. Germline V gene data show CDR1 as SGHVS and CDR2 as FQNEAQ. Here immunoSEQ multiplex PCR was the method, and the copy in TCRdb shows in-frame clones only, minus some. The table has around 140,000 clones, over 70% seen once; the top ten hold around 2.3%. These data originate in a study of blood T cell repertoires in COVID-19. Overall study: COVID-19 samples from acute and convalescent phases originated in the United States, Italy and Spain. In each case, the material was cDNA or gDNA derived from T cells, B-cell-depleted T cells, or PBMCs.

This TCR came from a man aged 45-60 years with active COVID-19. The sequenced sample consisted of peripheral blood. The chain links TRBV7-8 to TRBJ1-4; D is unclear. The CDR3, as DNA: TGTGCCAGCAGTTACTCAACTAATGAAAAACTGTTTTTT. It yields the protein CASSYSTNEKLFF.